The rows below give T cell receptor beta chains drawn from one sample of a study of shared clonotypes between healthy human individuals. The assay was immunoSEQ multiplex PCR, and TCRdb's table has in-frame clones only and misses some. In the table there are more than 400,000 clones, approximately 80% of which are singletons. The sequenced sample consisted of PBMCs. The source of these receptors is a middle-aged woman in good health. Some clones in this sample may be carry-over from other donors' samples. The CDR3 runs from the conserved cysteine through the conserved F or W. Fields, in order: CDR3 protein, CDR3 DNA, V gene, D gene, J gene, clone size. D genes are given only for firm matches. Part of the rows lack a size; the others show once, few, many or a class for expanded clones.

CDR3: CASSLTAGREITDTQYF
DNA: TGTGCCAGCAGTTTGACTGCGGGACGGGAGATCACAGATACGCAGTATTTT
V: TRBV27
D: .
J: TRBJ2-3
size: once

CDR3: CASKDPGQPTDTQYF
DNA: TGTGCCAGCAAGGATCCGGGACAGCCGACAGATACGCAGTATTTT
V: TRBV28
D: TRBD1
J: TRBJ2-3
size: .

CDR3: CASSPRLDTQYF
DNA: TGTGCCAGCAGCCCACGGTTAGATACGCAGTATTTT
V: TRBV7-2
D: .
J: TRBJ2-3
size: .

CDR3: CASRFFTGGTEAFF
DNA: TGTGCCAGCAGATTTTTCACTGGGGGCACTGAAGCTTTCTTT
V: TRBV28
D: .
J: TRBJ1-1
size: .

CDR3: CASSFRERGWGLFF
DNA: TGTGCCAGTAGTTTCAGGGAGCGAGGATGGGGACTGTTTTTT
V: TRBV19
D: .
J: TRBJ1-4
size: .

CDR3: CATSRDLNQPQHF
DNA: TGTGCCACCAGCAGAGATCTCAATCAGCCCCAGCATTTT
V: TRBV15
D: .
J: TRBJ1-5
size: .

CDR3: CASSYSPQGGYEQYF
DNA: TGTGCCAGCAGTTACTCCCCGCAGGGGGGTTACGAGCAGTACTTC
V: TRBV6-5
D: .
J: TRBJ2-7
size: .

CDR3: CASSDSANYGYTF
DNA: TGTGCCAGCAGTGATTCGGCCAACTATGGCTACACCTTC
V: TRBV2
D: .
J: TRBJ1-2
size: .

CDR3: CASSLQTSGHEQYF
DNA: TGTGCCAGCAGTTTACAGACTAGCGGTCACGAGCAGTACTTC
V: TRBV28
D: TRBD2
J: TRBJ2-7
size: once

CDR3: CASSLGASGSSHEQYF
DNA: TGTGCCAGCAGCTTAGGAGCGAGCGGAAGCTCCCACGAGCAGTACTTC
V: TRBV7-8
D: .
J: TRBJ2-7
size: .

CDR3: CASSPAGQGANEQFF
DNA: TGTGCCAGCAGCCCGGCGGGACAGGGGGCCAATGAGCAGTTCTTC
V: TRBV11-3
D: TRBD1
J: TRBJ2-1
size: .

CDR3: CASSRKEEGGYEQYF
DNA: TGTGCCAGCAGCCGAAAGGAGGAGGGGGGCTACGAGCAGTACTTC
V: TRBV4-2
D: .
J: TRBJ2-7
size: .

CDR3: CASSPRDSHSYEQYF
DNA: TGTGCCAGCAGTCCCCGGGACAGTCACTCCTACGAGCAGTACTTC
V: TRBV6-1
D: TRBD1
J: TRBJ2-7
size: .